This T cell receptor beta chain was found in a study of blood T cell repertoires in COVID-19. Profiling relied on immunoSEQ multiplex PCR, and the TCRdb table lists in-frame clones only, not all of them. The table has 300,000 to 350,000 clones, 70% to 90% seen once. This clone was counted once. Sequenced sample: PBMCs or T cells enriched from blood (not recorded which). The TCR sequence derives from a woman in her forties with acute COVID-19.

CDR3 DNA: TGTGCCAGCAGCCCCTCAGACAGGTTATCCTCCTACGAGCAGTACTTC. This gives the protein CASSPSDRLSSYEQYF. The chain employs TRBV4-2 and TRBJ2-7; the D gene is possibly TRBD1 (6 bases). The V gene's germline CDR1 is LGHNA and CDR2 YNFKEQ. V lost 4 bases, J lost 0 bases, and 16 bases lay in between. The CDR3 is 16 amino acids.